This T cell receptor (beta chain) is drawn from a study of T cell repertoires in cytomegalovirus infection. Whole-study results and caveats: CMV carriers with the relevant HLA were identified by cumulative public TCR beta family frequency.

Per the germline V gene, CDR1 is MDHEN and CDR2 is SYDVKM. With 5 bases removed from V and 6 bases from J, the gap between germline ends came to 14 bases. This CDR3 is built from 14 residues. TCRdb processed the reads anew with MiXCR; each CDR3 protein has one entry. Seen here are about 300,000 distinct CDR3 sequences, around 10% observed once, and the top ten hold around 2.6%. This clonotype occurred a few times. Its antigen is unidentified. The sequence was obtained from a human donor in good health (CMV status not recorded). Some clones in this sample may be carry-over from other donors' samples. The chain uses TRBV28 and TRBJ1-5; the D gene is possibly TRBD1 (5 bases). Sequenced sample: PBMCs. In nucleotides, the CDR3 is TGTGCCAGCAGTCTCCAGGGACCCGGTCAGCCCCAGCATTTT. Translating it yields CASSLQGPGQPQHF.